Below are 6 T cell receptor beta chains sequenced from a single sample in a study of blood T cell repertoires in COVID-19. Assay: immunoSEQ multiplex PCR; the TCRdb copy retains only in-frame clones and omits some. The repertoire has more than 55,000 clones, 70% to 85% of them found once; the top ten carry 32%. Sample: peripheral blood. These receptors originate from a human donor in a cohort sampled during active COVID-19.

The genes are TRBV6-5 and TRBJ2-3; TRBD1 aligns across 7 bases. V shed 2 bases and J 1 base; nucleotides not matched to a gene: 3. Germline loops: CDR1 MNHEY, CDR2 SVGAGI. This CDR3 has 15 residues. CDR3 sequence reads: CASSYGDSRTDTQYF. Written as DNA, the CDR3 is TGTGCCAGCAGTTACGGGGACAGTCGCACAGATACGCAGTATTTT.

This clone showed up just once. The junction does not match germline at one end; this may be a read error. The V call is TRBV2, the J call TRBJ2-1, with D uncertain. Germline values: CDR1 SNHLY, CDR2 FYNNEI. CDR3 length: 14 amino acids. The CDR3, as DNA: TGTGCCAGCAAATCGCAATACTCCTCCAATGAGCAGTTCTTC. This translates into CASKSQYSSNEQFF.

This chain joins TRBV21-1 and TRBJ1-6; the DNA was not used to check the table's D call, TRBD1. TRBV21-1 is a documented pseudogene. The CDR3 has 15 residues. CDR3: CASSKNGQGYSPLHF. The DNA of the CDR3 is TGTGCCAGCAGCAAAAATGGACAGGGTTATTCACCCCTCCACTTT.

The chain links TRBV14 to TRBJ1-4; TRBD1 aligns across 9 bases. Germline lookup yields CDR1 SGHDN and CDR2 FVKESK. J gave up 7 bases and V 4 bases, and 10 bases lay outside the gene matches. This CDR3 is 16 amino acids long. The CDR3, as DNA: TGTGCCAGCAGCCGAGCTCCGGGACAGGGCCCTGAAAAACTGTTTTTT. Translating gives CASSRAPGQGPEKLFF. Full variable domain (remainder filled in from reference TRBV14 and TRBJ1-4): EAGVTQFPSHSVIEKGQTVTLRCDPISGHDNLYWYRRVMGKEIKFLLHFVKESKQDESGMPNNRFLAERTGGTYSTLKVQPAELEDSGVYFCASSRAPGQGPEKLFFGSGTQLSVL.

This sequence joins TRBV6-5 and TRBJ2-1; the D is unclear. The CDR3 length is 15 residues. The germline gives CDR1 MNHEY, CDR2 SVGAGI. V was trimmed by 0 bases and J by 6 bases, leaving 12 bases between them. CDR3 loop: CASSYSRSSVNEQFF. The CDR3 DNA reads as TGTGCCAGCAGTTACTCGCGCTCATCCGTCAATGAGCAGTTCTTC.

The chain employs TRBV7-2 and TRBJ1-5; maybe TRBD1 (5 bases). Trimming left V 8 bases short and J 0 bases short, with 11 bases between. Per the germline V gene, CDR1 is SGHTA and CDR2 is FQGNSA. The CDR3 sequence is 14 residues long. The CDR3 sequence is CASSGGYSNQPQHF. In DNA, the CDR3 is TGTGCCAGCTCTGGGGGGTATAGCAATCAGCCCCAGCATTTT.